These 8 T cell receptor beta chains were sequenced from one sample in a study of cytomegalovirus exposure and HLA in healthy donors. Using immunoSEQ multiplex PCR, the repertoire was profiled, and TCRdb retains in-frame clones only, with some absent. Here the sample spans approximately 200,000 clones, roughly 88% being singletons. Sequencing was carried out using PBMCs. All receptors come from a woman in her twenties or thirties in good health and CMV-seropositive.

J is TRBJ2-6 and V is TRBV27, with 9 bases fitting TRBD1. Trimming cost V 6 bases and J 3 bases; bases outside gene matches: 6. The germline V gene has CDR1 MNHEY and CDR2 SMNVEV (reference sequence). This CDR3 is 16 amino acids long. The CDR3 DNA reads as TGTGCCAGCAGCTCCGGGACAGGGTTTGGGGCCAACGTCCTGACTTTC. It translates to CASSSGTGFGANVLTF.

This clone was recorded only once. V is TRBV6-1 and J is TRBJ1-1, with TRBD1 matching over 7 bases. The germline V gene encodes CDR1 MNHNS and CDR2 SASEGT. Trimming removed 3 bases from V and 0 bases from J; junction bases left unmatched: 4. This CDR3 has 15 residues. The CDR3 region is CASSESGTVNTEAFF. The DNA for the CDR3 is TGTGCCAGCAGTGAGTCCGGGACAGTGAACACTGAAGCTTTCTTT.

The gene calls are TRBV6-6 and TRBJ1-1; the D is unclear. V shed 2 bases and J shed 4 bases, with 8 bases lying between them. The CDR3 consists of 13 residues. Germline loops: CDR1 MNHNY, CDR2 SVGAGI (reference sequence). CDR3 amino acids: CASSYADGTEAFF. CDR3 nucleotides: TGTGCCAGCAGTTACGCAGATGGCACTGAAGCTTTCTTT.

The rearrangement uses TRBV2 and TRBJ2-2; D is possibly TRBD2 (5 bases). CDR3 length equals 17 residues. Germline values: CDR1 SNHLY, CDR2 FYNNEI. Trimming took 6 bases from V and 1 from J, leaving 18 bases between them. The CDR3 sequence: CASSPASWTLNTGELFF. The CDR3, as DNA: TGTGCCAGCAGCCCTGCTAGCTGGACCTTGAACACCGGGGAGCTGTTTTTT.

The chain has TRBV28 and TRBJ2-7; TRBD2 agrees at 11 bases. The trim removed 4 bases at V and 4 bases at J, leaving 6 bases unmatched. The V gene's germline CDR1 is MDHEN and CDR2 SYDVKM. CDR3 length equals 15 residues. Written as DNA, the CDR3 is TGTGCCAGCAGTTCCATAGCGGGAGGGAGATACGAGCAGTACTTC. Amino acids: CASSSIAGGRYEQYF. The full variable domain, in which reference TRBV28 and TRBJ2-7 provide the parts outside the CDR3, is DVKVTQSSRYLVKRTGEKVFLECVQDMDHENMFWYRQDPGLGLRLIYFSYDVKMKEKGDIPEGYSVSREKKERFSLILESASTNQTSMYLCASSSIAGGRYEQYFGPGTRLTVT.

V and J are TRBV2 and TRBJ2-7; maybe TRBD1 (5 bases). Germline V gives CDR1 SNHLY, CDR2 FYNNEI. The V and J ends lost 6 bases and 4 bases respectively, with 16 bases between them. The CDR3 runs 14 residues. The CDR3: CASSQGLHTYEQYF. The CDR3 coding sequence is TGTGCCAGCAGCCAGGGCCTTCATACATACGAGCAGTACTTC.

This clone was seen once. The chain has TRBV29-1 and TRBJ1-3, with 7 positions matching TRBD1. V gave up 6 bases and J gave up 2 bases; unmatched junction bases: 4. Germline V gene data show CDR1 as SQVTM and CDR2 as ANQGSEA. The CDR3 contains 13 residues. CDR3: CSVSQGAGNTIYF. The CDR3 bases are TGCAGCGTCTCCCAGGGGGCTGGAAACACCATATATTTT.

The chain recombines TRBV5-6 with TRBJ1-4; TRBD1 is a possible D gene (6 bases). CDR1 and CDR2 (germline): SGHDT, YYEEEE. Trimming took 0 bases from V and 2 from J, leaving 17 bases between them. CDR3 length: 18 residues. In DNA form, the CDR3 reads TGTGCCAGCAGCTTGGCCAGGGGATCAAGGGATACTAATGAAAAACTGTTTTTT. This translates into CASSLARGSRDTNEKLFF.